The source of this T cell receptor (beta chain) is a study of graft-versus-host responses after intestinal transplantation. CDR1 and CDR2 (germline): MDHEN, SYDVKM. This CDR3 region has 12 residues. V dropped 4 bases and J dropped 5 bases, with 5 bases sitting between them. Note on this clone: Its antigen is currently unknown.

The protocol was immunoSEQ multiplex PCR, while the TCRdb copy is restricted to in-frame clones and leaves out a portion. The table has about 120,000 clones, 90% to 95% seen once. The TCR was taken from a human donor who was the organ donor for an intestinal transplant. The material was unstimulated CD8+ T cells sorted from spleen or lymph node cells, obtained before transplant. The rearrangement joins TRBV28 to TRBJ2-2; D remains unclear. The CDR3 DNA sequence: TGTGCCAGCAGTTCCGATACCGGGGAGCTGTTTTTT. Its translation: CASSSDTGELFF.